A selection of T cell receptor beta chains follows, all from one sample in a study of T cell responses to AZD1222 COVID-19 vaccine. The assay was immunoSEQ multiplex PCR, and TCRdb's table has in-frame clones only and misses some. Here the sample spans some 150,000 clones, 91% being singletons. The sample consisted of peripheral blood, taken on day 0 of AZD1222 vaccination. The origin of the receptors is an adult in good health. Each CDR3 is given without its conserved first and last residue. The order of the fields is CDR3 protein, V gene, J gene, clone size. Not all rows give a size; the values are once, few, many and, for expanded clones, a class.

ASGLVPPGDTQY	TRBV12-5	TRBJ2-3	NA
ASRREGIPSYEQY	TRBV6-5	TRBJ2-7	NA
ASMAGRSNQPQH	TRBV19	TRBJ1-5	NA
ASSLLSRHQGEKLF	TRBV5-1	TRBJ1-4	NA
ASSPSDTNQPQH	TRBV7-9	TRBJ1-5	NA
ASRSGLAVSEQF	TRBV14	TRBJ2-1	NA
ASRGTGEEKLF	TRBV19	TRBJ1-4	once
ASSLAGYGGRETQY	TRBV7-9	TRBJ2-5	NA
ASSVGDSPLH	TRBV2	TRBJ1-6	NA
ASSELAYSPLH	TRBV25-1	TRBJ1-6	NA
SGHREWTDTQY	TRBV29-1	TRBJ2-3	NA
ASRLQETSYEQY	TRBV27	TRBJ2-7	NA
ASSTDSGGAGDEQF	TRBV7-8	TRBJ2-1	NA
ASSASPAYGYT	TRBV13	TRBJ1-2	NA
ASSLRLWTNEKLF	TRBV6-5	TRBJ1-4	NA
ASRLGTRAGETQY	TRBV5-8	TRBJ2-5	NA
ASSWGSLAGTYEQY	TRBV5-8	TRBJ2-7	NA
ASSSSGIAYEQY	TRBV7-9	TRBJ2-7	once
ASSGRTGPNYGYT	TRBV19	TRBJ1-2	NA
ASSQGSDRGIEQY	TRBV3-1/TRBV3-2	TRBJ2-7	NA
ASSQEDGVYGYT	TRBV4-1	TRBJ1-2	NA
ASSLGVSGANVLT	TRBV27	TRBJ2-6	once
ASSLGVGEQY	TRBV5-4	TRBJ2-7	NA
ARSLDDMNTEAF	TRBV5-3	TRBJ1-1	NA
ASSLTDPNTGELF	TRBV11-1	TRBJ2-2	NA
ASSLTGMVEIQHDEQF	TRBV7-2	TRBJ2-1	NA
ASSHTGTRRSGELF	TRBV11-3	TRBJ2-2	NA
ASSQLSTGANVLT	TRBV4-2	TRBJ2-6	NA
ASSRDGSTDTQY	TRBV7-2	TRBJ2-3	NA
ASSATSGLNNEQF	TRBV4-3	TRBJ2-1	NA
ASSYEGSRAAPWY	TRBV6-2/TRBV6-3	TRBJ2-7	NA
ASGGGETQY	TRBV12-3/TRBV12-4	TRBJ2-5	NA
ASSPTTGGDQPQH	TRBV18	TRBJ1-5	NA
ASYSSGEVSGNTIY	TRBV28	TRBJ1-3	NA
ASTWTSDPSRETQY	TRBV5-1	TRBJ2-5	NA
ASSLGTGNTDTQY	TRBV5-6	TRBJ2-3	NA
ASRGVPSGGGHEQF	TRBV5-1	TRBJ2-1	NA
ASRRGGSNQPQH	TRBV27	TRBJ1-5	NA
ASSFSRDRGSNEQF	TRBV9	TRBJ2-1	NA
ASSPSGNTIY	TRBV18	TRBJ1-3	once
ASSPTDGFIEQY	TRBV19	TRBJ2-7	once
ASGSHTYEQY	TRBV12-5	TRBJ2-7	NA
ASSSGTGVEKLF	TRBV27	TRBJ1-4	NA
ASSSGQGGREKLF	TRBV28	TRBJ1-4	NA
ASSLTSGGQGSYEQY	TRBV4-1	TRBJ2-7	once
ASTHPGQGAIEAF	TRBV2	TRBJ1-1	NA
ASSSASGSPYNEQF	TRBV19	TRBJ2-1	NA
ASSLDRRNYGYT	TRBV7-2	TRBJ1-2	NA
ATSREGQGYSPLH	TRBV15	TRBJ1-6	NA
ASSLGAEESPLH	TRBV7-2	TRBJ1-6	NA